This T cell receptor (beta chain) was recovered during a study of cytomegalovirus exposure and HLA in healthy donors. The study, taken as a whole, reports: Cytomegalovirus-associated TCR beta chains were listed, numbering 164. In an earlier analysis, about 87% or about 30%: the productive usage of most TCR beta V segments.

Of note for this clone: The antigen is undetermined.

PCR employed 60 Vbeta and 13 Jbeta primers. As processed by the authors: It was a later analysis that counted 75 million to 90 million unique TCR beta chains, of which some 12 million were shared. The table came from immunoSEQ multiplex PCR; TCRdb's copy has only in-frame clones and leaves some out. V, J and clone size are taken as reported in that table, and D and trimming were inferred from the DNA itself. The sample lists 180,000 or so clones; over 60% were seen once. V gave up 0 bases and J gave up 5 bases; unmatched junction bases: 10. The length of the CDR3 is 17 residues. Germline V lookup: CDR1 SGDLS, CDR2 YYNGEE.

The sample comprised PBMCs. The J gene is TRBJ2-5, the V gene TRBV9; 10 bases are shared with TRBD1. This sequence originates from a man younger than 35 in good health and CMV-seronegative. For the CDR3, the DNA is TGTGCCAGCAGCGTAGGGGGGACAGGGGCCATGAAGGAGACCCAGTACTTC. Its translation: CASSVGGTGAMKETQYF.